Described below is a single TCR beta chain sequence and its context. As originally analysed: How many nucleated cells were present was estimated from reference gene primer amplification. The table came from immunoSEQ multiplex PCR; TCRdb's copy has only in-frame clones and leaves some out. V, J and clone size are those of that table, while D and trimming were read from the DNA. The sample shows almost 55,000 clones, over 75% of them seen only once. The data stem from a study of blood T cell repertoires in COVID-19. CDR3 length: 14 residues. CDR1 and CDR2 (germline): KGHDR, SFDVKD. Trimming took off 5 bases at V and 7 bases at J, with 13 bases between the two ends.

The TCR sequence derives from a woman aged 40 to 55 with active COVID-19. Sequencing input: peripheral blood. This chain connects TRBV24-1 to TRBJ2-2; D may be TRBD1 (5 bases). CDR3 residues: CATSGRGPNGELFF. DNA for the CDR3: TGTGCCACCAGTGGAAGGGGTCCTAACGGGGAGCTGTTTTTT.